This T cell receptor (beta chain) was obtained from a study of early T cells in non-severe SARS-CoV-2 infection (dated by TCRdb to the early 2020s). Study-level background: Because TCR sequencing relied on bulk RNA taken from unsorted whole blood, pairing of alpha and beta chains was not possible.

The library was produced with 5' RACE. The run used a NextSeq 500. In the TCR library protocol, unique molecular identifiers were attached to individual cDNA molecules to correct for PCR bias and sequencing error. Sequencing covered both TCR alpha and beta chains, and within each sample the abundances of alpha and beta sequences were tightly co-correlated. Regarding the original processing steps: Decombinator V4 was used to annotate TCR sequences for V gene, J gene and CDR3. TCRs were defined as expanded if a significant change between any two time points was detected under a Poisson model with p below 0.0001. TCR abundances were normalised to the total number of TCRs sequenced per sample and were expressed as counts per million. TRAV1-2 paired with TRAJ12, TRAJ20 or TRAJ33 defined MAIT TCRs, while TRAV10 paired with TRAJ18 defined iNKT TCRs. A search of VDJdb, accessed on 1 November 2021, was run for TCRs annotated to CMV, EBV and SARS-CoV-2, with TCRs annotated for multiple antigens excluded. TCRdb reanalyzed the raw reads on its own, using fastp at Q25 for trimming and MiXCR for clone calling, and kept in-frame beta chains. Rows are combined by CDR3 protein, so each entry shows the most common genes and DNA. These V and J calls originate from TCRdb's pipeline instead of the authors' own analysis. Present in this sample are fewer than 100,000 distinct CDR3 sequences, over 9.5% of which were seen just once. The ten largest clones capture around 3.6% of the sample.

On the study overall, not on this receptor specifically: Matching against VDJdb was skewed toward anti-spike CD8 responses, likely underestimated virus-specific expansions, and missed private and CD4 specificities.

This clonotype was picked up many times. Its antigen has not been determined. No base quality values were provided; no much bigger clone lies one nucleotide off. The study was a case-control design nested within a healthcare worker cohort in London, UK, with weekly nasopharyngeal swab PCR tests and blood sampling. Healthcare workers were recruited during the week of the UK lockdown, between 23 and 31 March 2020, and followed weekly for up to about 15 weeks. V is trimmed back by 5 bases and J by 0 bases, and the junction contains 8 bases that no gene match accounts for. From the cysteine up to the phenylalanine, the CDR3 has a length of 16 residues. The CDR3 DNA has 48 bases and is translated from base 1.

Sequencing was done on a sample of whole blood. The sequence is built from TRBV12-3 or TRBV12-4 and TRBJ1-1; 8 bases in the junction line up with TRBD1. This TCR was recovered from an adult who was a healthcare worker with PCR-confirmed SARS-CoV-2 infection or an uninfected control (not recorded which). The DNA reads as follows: TGTGCCAGCAGTCCGTGGACAGGGCTAATGAACACTGAAGCTTTCTTT. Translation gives CASSPWTGLMNTEAFF.